This T cell receptor (beta chain) was sequenced during a study of cytomegalovirus exposure and HLA in healthy donors. Broader study findings: In an earlier analysis, in about 530 donors, most V segments appeared productive either ~87% or ~30% of the time. Analysis performed later found roughly 18,000 TCR beta sequences associated with HLA alleles at 0.05 false discovery rate.

The V and J ends lost 5 bases and 0 bases respectively, with 19 bases between them. Per germline, CDR1 SGHVS and CDR2 FNYEAQ. CDR3 length: 17 residues. This clone turned up a few times. Its matching antigen is unknown. This PCR relied on a set of 60 Vbeta primers and 13 Jbeta primers. Assay used: immunoSEQ multiplex PCR; TCRdb lists only in-frame clones, some missing. The table records 85,000 to 100,000 clones, over 70% of them present only once. What was sequenced was PBMCs. This TCR was recovered from a man between 45 and 60 years old in good health and CMV-seropositive. The V gene is TRBV7-6, the J gene TRBJ1-1; D is undetermined. CDR3 loop: CASSRYNGENMNTEAFF. The CDR3, as DNA: TGTGCCAGCAGCCGGTACAACGGAGAGAACATGAACACTGAAGCTTTCTTT.